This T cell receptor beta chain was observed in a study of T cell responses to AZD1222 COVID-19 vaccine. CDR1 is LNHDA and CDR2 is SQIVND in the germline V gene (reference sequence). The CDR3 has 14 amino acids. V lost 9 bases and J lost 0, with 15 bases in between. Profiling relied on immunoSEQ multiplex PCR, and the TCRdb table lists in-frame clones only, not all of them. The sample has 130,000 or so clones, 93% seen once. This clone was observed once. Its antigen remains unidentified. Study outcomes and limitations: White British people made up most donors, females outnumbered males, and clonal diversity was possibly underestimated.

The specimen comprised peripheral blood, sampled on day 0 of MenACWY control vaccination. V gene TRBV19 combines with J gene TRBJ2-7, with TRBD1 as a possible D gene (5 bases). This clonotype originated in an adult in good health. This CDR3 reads CASRQSLLSYEQYF. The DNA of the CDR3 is TGTGCCAGCCGACAGTCCCTACTCTCCTACGAGCAGTACTTC. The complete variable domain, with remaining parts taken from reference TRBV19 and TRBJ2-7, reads DGGITQSPKYLFRKEGQNVTLSCEQNLNHDAMYWYRQDPGQGLRLIYYSQIVNDFQKGDIAEGYSVSREKKESFPLTVTSAQKNPTAFYLCASRQSLLSYEQYFGPGTRLTVT.